This T cell receptor (beta chain) was identified during a study of T-cell reconstitution after alpha-beta-depleted transplantation in children. Unique molecular identifiers were incorporated during preparation of the TCRbeta library. Using its own MiXCR run on the PCR reads, TCRdb lists one record per CDR3 protein. This repertoire shows about 200,000 distinct CDR3 sequences, roughly 6.3% found once; its top ten account for approximately 4.1%. This clonotype was counted ten times or more. Its antigen remains unidentified. Points from the study as a whole: By one year post-transplant, T-cell counts and diversity largely arose from T cells that were newly produced.

The V gene's germline CDR1 is SGHVS and CDR2 FQNEAQ. The CDR3 consists of 14 residues. V trimming: 4 bases; J trimming: 5 bases; junction bases outside the gene matches: 5. This chain links TRBV7-8 with TRBJ1-5; TRBD1 aligns across 7 bases. Sequenced material: PBMCs, taken before TCRalphabeta/CD19-depleted stem cell transplant. The TCR comes from a girl less than two years old with combined immunodeficiency, due to receive a stem cell transplant. The DNA for the CDR3 is TGTGCCAGCAGCTCGGACAGGAGTTATCAGCCCCAGCATTTT. Its protein product is CASSSDRSYQPQHF.